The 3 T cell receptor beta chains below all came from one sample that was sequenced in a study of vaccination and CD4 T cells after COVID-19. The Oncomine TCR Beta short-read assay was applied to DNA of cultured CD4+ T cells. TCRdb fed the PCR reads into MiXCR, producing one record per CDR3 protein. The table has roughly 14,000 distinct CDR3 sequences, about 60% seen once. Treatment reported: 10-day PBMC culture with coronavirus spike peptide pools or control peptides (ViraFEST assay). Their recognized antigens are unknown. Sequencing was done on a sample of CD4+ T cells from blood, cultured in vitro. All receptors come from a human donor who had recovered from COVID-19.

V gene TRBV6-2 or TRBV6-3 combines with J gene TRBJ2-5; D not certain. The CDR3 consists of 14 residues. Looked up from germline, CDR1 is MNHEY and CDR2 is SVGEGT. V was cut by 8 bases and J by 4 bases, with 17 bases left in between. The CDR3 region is CASHTTRGPETQYF. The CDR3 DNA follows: TGTGCCAGCCACACGACCCGCGGCCCAGAGACCCAGTACTTC.

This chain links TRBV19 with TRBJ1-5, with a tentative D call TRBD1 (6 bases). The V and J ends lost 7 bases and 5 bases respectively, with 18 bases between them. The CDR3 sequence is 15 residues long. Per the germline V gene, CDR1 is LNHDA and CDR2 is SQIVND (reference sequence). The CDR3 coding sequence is TGTGCCAGTACCTCAGGGGCGGTCGACTATCAGCCCCAGCATTTT. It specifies CASTSGAVDYQPQHF.

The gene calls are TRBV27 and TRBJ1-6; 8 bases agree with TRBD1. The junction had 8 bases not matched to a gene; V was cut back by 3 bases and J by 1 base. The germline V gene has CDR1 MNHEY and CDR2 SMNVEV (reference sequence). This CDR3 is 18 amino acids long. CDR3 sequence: CASSFRYRGRSYNSPLHF. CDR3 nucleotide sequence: TGTGCCAGCAGTTTTCGCTACAGGGGGAGATCCTATAATTCACCCCTCCACTTT.